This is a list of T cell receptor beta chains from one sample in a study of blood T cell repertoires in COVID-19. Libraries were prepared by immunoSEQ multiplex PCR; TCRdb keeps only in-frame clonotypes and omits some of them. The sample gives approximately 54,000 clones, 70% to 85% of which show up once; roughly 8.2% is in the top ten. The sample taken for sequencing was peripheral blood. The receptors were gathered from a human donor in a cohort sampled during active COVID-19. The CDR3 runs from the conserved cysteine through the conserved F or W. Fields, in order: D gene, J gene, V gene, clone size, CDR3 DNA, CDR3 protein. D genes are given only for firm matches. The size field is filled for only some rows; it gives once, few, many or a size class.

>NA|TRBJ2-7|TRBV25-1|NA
TGTGCCAGCAGTGGCAACAGGGAGCAGTACTTC
CASSGNREQYF
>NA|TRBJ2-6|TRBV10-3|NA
TGTGCCATCAGCCAGGGTGCCTCTGGGGCCAACGTCCTGACTTTC
CAISQGASGANVLTF
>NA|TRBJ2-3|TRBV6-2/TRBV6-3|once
TGTGCCAGCAGTACGGTGGATACGCAGTATTTT
CASSTVDTQYF
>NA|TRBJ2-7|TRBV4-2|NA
TGTGCCAGCAGCCTACCCGGGACTCCTTCCTACGAGCAGTACTTC
CASSLPGTPSYEQYF
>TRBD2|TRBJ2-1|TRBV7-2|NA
TGTGCCAGCAGCTTACAGCGGGACTACAATGAGCAGTTCTTC
CASSLQRDYNEQFF
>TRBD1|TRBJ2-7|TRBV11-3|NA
TGTGCCAGCAGCTTAGGGGTCAGACAGGGGCGCCTTGGCGAGCAGTACTTC
CASSLGVRQGRLGEQYF
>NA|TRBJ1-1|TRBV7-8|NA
TGTGCCAGCAGCTCGAGGGAGGGGGTTTATGAGGATTCTGAAGCTTTCTTT
CASSSREGVYEDSEAFF
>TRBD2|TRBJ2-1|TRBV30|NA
TGTGCCTGGACTGAAGGCGGGACTATAGTATACAATGAGCAGTTCTTC
CAWTEGGTIVYNEQFF
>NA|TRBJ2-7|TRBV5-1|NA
TGCGCCAGCAGCTTGTCCAGGGGAGACTACGAGCAGTACTTC
CASSLSRGDYEQYF
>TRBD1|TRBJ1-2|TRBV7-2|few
TGTGCCAGCAGCCCGGGGACAGACTATGGCTACACCTTC
CASSPGTDYGYTF
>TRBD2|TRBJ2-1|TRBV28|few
TGTGCCAGCAGTTTATCGGGCAGGGCGGCGGGAGTCCATGAGCAGTTCTTC
CASSLSGRAAGVHEQFF
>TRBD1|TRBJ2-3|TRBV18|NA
TGTGCCAGCTCACCTACAGGGGGAAGCACAGATACGCAGTATTTT
CASSPTGGSTDTQYF
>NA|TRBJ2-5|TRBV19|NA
TGTGCCAGTAGTTCGGGCGCGGGGGAGACCCAGTACTTC
CASSSGAGETQYF
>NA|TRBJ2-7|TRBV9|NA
TGTGCCAGCAGCGTAGACAGTTCCTACGAGCAGTACTTC
CASSVDSSYEQYF
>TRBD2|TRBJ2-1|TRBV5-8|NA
TGTGCCAGCAGCTTGTTGGGACTAGCGGGAGGCGCGTTCTTC
CASSLLGLAGGAFF
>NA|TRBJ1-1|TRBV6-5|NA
TGTGCCAGCAGTTATGGAGGGGCTGAAGCTTTCTTT
CASSYGGAEAFF
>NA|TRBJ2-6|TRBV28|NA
TGTGCCAGCAGCCTAGTCACCCTCTCTGGGGCCAACGTCCTGACTTTC
CASSLVTLSGANVLTF
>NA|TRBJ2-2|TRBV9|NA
TGTGCCAGCAGCGTAGGAGGTGCTAACACCGGGGAGCTGTTTTTT
CASSVGGANTGELFF
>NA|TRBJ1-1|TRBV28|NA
TGTGCCAGCAGTTTGGGTTACGGGGTCACTGAAGCTTTCTTT
CASSLGYGVTEAFF
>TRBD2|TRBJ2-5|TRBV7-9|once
TGTGCCAGCAGCTTAGGGCTAGCGGGAGGGCCCCAAGAGACCCAGTACTTC
CASSLGLAGGPQETQYF
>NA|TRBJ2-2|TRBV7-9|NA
TGTGCCAGCCAGGGGTTGAGAACCGGGGAGCTGTTTTTT
CASQGLRTGELFF
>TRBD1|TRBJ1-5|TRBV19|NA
TGTGCCAGTAGCCTCACTAGCACAGGGGTTTATAGCAATCAGCCCCAGCATTTT
CASSLTSTGVYSNQPQHF
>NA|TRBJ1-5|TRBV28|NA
TGTGCCAGCAGAGCCCTTAATCAGCCCCAGCATTTT
CASRALNQPQHF
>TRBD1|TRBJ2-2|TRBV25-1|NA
TGTGCCAGCAGTCCTATGACAGGGAACTCCGGGGAGCTGTTTTTT
CASSPMTGNSGELFF
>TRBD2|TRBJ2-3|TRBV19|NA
TGTGCCAGTAGCTCCCCCGCGACTAGCGGCAATAGCAACACAGATACGCAGTATTTT
CASSSPATSGNSNTDTQYF
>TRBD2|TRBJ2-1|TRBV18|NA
TGTGCCAGCTCACCAGCGGGACTAGCGAGGACCTACAATGAGCAGTTCTTC
CASSPAGLARTYNEQFF
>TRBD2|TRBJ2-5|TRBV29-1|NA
TGCAGCGTGCGCGGACTAGCGGGAGGAGAGACCCAGTACTTC
CSVRGLAGGETQYF
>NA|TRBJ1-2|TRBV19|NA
TGTGCCAGTAGTGCTACAGAGTTCGGTGGCTACACCTTC
CASSATEFGGYTF
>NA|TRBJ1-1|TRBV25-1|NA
TGTGCCAGCAGTGAATTTGGGGACCGGCGGGGGAACACTGAAGCTTTCTTT
CASSEFGDRRGNTEAFF
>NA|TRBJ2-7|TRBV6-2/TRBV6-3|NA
TGTGCCAGCAGTTACTCCGCGGGACGGAAGATAACCTACGAGCAGTACTTC
CASSYSAGRKITYEQYF
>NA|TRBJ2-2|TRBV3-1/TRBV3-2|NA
TGTGCCAGCAGCCGGGGGCTGGGCGGGGAGCTGTTTTTT
CASSRGLGGELFF
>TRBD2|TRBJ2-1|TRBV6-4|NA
TGTGCCAGCAGTGACACTGCTAGCGGGGGGAATGAGCAGTTCTTC
CASSDTASGGNEQFF
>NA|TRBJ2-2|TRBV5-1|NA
TGCGCCAGCAGTGAGGGTTCGAACACCGGGGAGCTGTTTTTT
CASSEGSNTGELFF
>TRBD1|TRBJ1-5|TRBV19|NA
TGTGCCAGCTTGGGACAGGATAATCAGCCCCAGCATTTT
CASLGQDNQPQHF
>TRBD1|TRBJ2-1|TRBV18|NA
TGTGCCAGCTCACCACCGACAGGGCGCGACAATGAGCAGTTCTTC
CASSPPTGRDNEQFF
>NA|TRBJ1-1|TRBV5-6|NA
TGTGCCAGCAGCTTGGGCGGCGCGAACACTGAAGCTTTCTTT
CASSLGGANTEAFF
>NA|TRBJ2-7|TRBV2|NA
TGTGCCAGCAGCGTGGTCGGCGGCTACGAGCAGTACTTC
CASSVVGGYEQYF
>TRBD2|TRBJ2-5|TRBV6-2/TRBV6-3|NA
TGTGCCAGCAGTAGACTAGCGGGAGGGAGGAGGGAGACCCAGTACTTC
CASSRLAGGRRETQYF
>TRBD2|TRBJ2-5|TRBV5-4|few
TGTGCCAGCAGCCTCGGGGGGTCTGCAGCGGAGACCCAGTACTTC
CASSLGGSAAETQYF
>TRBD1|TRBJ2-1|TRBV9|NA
TGTGCCAGCAGTCGCGGACAGGGCGGGCCCTACAATGAGCAGTTCTTC
CASSRGQGGPYNEQFF
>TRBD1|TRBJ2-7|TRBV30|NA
TGTGCCTGGAGTAAACTCCCGGGACAGGGGGTCTACGAGCAGTACTTC
CAWSKLPGQGVYEQYF
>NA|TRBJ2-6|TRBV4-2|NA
TGTGCCAGCAGCGTCCGGGACTCTGGGGCCAACGTCCTGACTTTC
CASSVRDSGANVLTF
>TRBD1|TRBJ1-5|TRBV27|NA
TGTGCCAGCAGGGGGACAGGGAATCAGCCCCAGCATTTT
CASRGTGNQPQHF
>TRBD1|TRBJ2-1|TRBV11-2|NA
TGTGCCAGCAGCTTACTTGCAGGGGGCATAAACAATGAGCAGTTCTTC
CASSLLAGGINNEQFF
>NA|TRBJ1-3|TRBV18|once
TGTGCCAGCAAAGGGGGCTCTGGAAACACCATATATTTT
CASKGGSGNTIYF
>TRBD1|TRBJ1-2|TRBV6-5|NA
TGTGCCAGCAGTTCCGGACAGGGGTGGACTGGGGGCTACACCTTC
CASSSGQGWTGGYTF
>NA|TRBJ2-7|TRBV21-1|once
TGTGCCAGCAGCAATGGCGACAGGGGGCACGGGCACGAGCAGTACTTC
CASSNGDRGHGHEQYF
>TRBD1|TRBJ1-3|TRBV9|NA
TGTGCCAGCAGCCCGGCGGACAGGGGGTGGGGAAACACCATATATTTT
CASSPADRGWGNTIYF
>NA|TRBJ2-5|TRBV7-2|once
TGTGCCAGCAACCCGACAGGCCCCTGGGAGACCCAGTACTTC
CASNPTGPWETQYF
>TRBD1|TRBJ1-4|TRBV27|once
TGTGCCAGCAGTAACTACTCGACAGGGTCTAATGAAAAACTGTTTTTT
CASSNYSTGSNEKLFF
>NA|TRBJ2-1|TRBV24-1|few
TGTGCCACCAGTGTTGGGAGCGGCAATGAGCAGTTCTTC
CATSVGSGNEQFF
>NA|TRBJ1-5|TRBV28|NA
TGTGCCAGCAGTTTTGGGCGCAGGGGTAGGGATCAGCCCCAGCATTTT
CASSFGRRGRDQPQHF
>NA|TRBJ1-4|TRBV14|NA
TGTGCCAGCAGCCCAAATGTGGGGGGACGTTATGAAAAACTGTTTTTT
CASSPNVGGRYEKLFF
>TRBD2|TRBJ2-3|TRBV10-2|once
TGCGCCAGCAGTGAGAGGACTAGTCTCGATACGCAGTATTTT
CASSERTSLDTQYF
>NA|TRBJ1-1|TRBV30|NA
TGTGCCTGGAGTGGACCGCAGGGGATGAACACTGAAGCTTTCTTT
CAWSGPQGMNTEAFF